This T cell receptor beta chain derives from a study of type 1 regulatory T cells. Across the study: An in vitro protocol generated T-allo10, a Tr1-enriched, alloantigen-specific CD4 T cell product.

T-allo10 cells from the graft donor were described as anergic, host-alloantigen-specific, and alloantigen-specific suppressors. Points on this clonotype: The antigen is not known.

TCRdb re-analysed the reads in MiXCR, keeping a single row per CDR3 protein. The sample contains roughly 67,000 distinct CDR3 sequences, 50% to 70% of which appear only once. This TCR came from a human donor in good health. Source material: cultured T cells, either the whole culture or a sorted T cell fraction (not recorded which). Subset reported: Tr1-enriched cell product generated in vitro against host alloantigens.

The CDR3 region is CASSSRTLQETQYF. The CDR3 DNA reads as TGTGCCAGCAGCTCGAGGACCCTCCAAGAGACCCAGTACTTC. The rearrangement links TRBV7-2 to TRBJ2-5; D unclear. CDR1 SGHTA and CDR2 FQGNSA come from the germline V gene. The CDR3 is 14 residues long. Trimming shortened V by 4 bases and J by 1 base, and 10 bases separated the two germline ends.